This TCR beta chain comes out of a study of prognosis after radiotherapy for stage I lung cancer. At the level of the study: Patient ages ran from about 50 to 95, with a median of approximately 73 years, and the group had about a dozen men and about 6 women. With stereotactic body radiotherapy, no patient received any concurrent therapy. Findings of the study overall: Reports indicated that TRBV and TRBJ gene usage differed between patients with and without metastases, including differences in several V and a couple of J genes after SBRT.

The study amplified the TCR beta CDR3 region from genomic DNA. This amplification was carried out by two rounds of multiplex PCR. Initially, in first-round PCR, primers specific to each TRBV and TRBJ gene were used. MiXCR, run by TCRdb on the multiplex PCR reads, gives a single entry per CDR3 protein. This table holds 30,000 to 35,000 distinct CDR3 sequences, 40% to 60% found once. For each of two time points, an approximately 6.1-milliliter draw of peripheral blood was taken. This clonotype was observed at least ten times. The antigen remains undetermined. The CDR3 runs 18 residues. Per germline, CDR1 LNHDA and CDR2 SQIVND (reference sequence). V was clipped by 6 bases and J by 0 bases, with 23 bases between them.

This sequence was found in a donor aged 50 or older with non-small cell lung cancer. V and J are TRBV19 and TRBJ1-1; D call uncertain. This specimen consisted of PBMCs, obtained before or after stereotactic body radiation therapy (not recorded which). The CDR3 coding sequence is TGTGCCAGTAGGAGGCCAGGTCCCCCTTTCACGATGAACACTGAAGCTTTCTTT. It specifies CASRRPGPPFTMNTEAFF.